This T cell receptor (beta chain) came from a study of tumor-infiltrating lymphocytes in localized non-small cell lung cancer. Study-wide background: Tumor tissue and non-adjacent uninvolved lung came from each patient.

Study findings and constraints: Immunotypes IM1 and IM2 had similar TCR-derived T-cell fractions. Not all patients were TCR sequenced, owing to tissue quantity.

The method was immunoSEQ multiplex PCR; TCRdb's version includes in-frame clones alone and lacks a portion of them. There are 25,000 or so clones in the sample; just under 70% occur only once, and approximately 15% lies in the top ten. V lost 7 bases, J lost 1 base, and 16 bases lay in between. Germline V lookup: CDR1 SQVTM, CDR2 ANQGSEA. The CDR3 is 14 amino acids. In its sample, this clone was seen a few times. The target antigen is unknown. The sequencing sample was made of lung tumor tissue. The receptor was isolated from a human donor with non-small cell lung cancer. The chain uses TRBV29-1 and TRBJ1-1, with D possibly matching TRBD1 (5 bases). CDR3 nucleotide sequence: TGCAGCGCCCCAGCCGGGGGAGGGAACACTGAAGCTTTCTTT. It is translated as CSAPAGGGNTEAFF.